These 28 T cell receptor beta chains were sequenced from one sample in a study of control samples from healthy donors and cancer patients. Clones were sequenced by immunoSEQ multiplex PCR, and TCRdb holds only the in-frame ones, with some missing. The sample has 150,000 to 200,000 clones; about 90% are singletons. The sample consisted of blood. The source of these receptors is a woman aged 35 to 49 in good health.

The chain recombines TRBV9 with TRBJ1-1, with D possibly being TRBD1 (5 bases). Germline V gene data show CDR1 as SGDLS and CDR2 as YYNGEE. V dropped 7 bases and J dropped 3 bases, with 10 bases sitting between them. This CDR3 is built from 12 residues. CDR3 sequence (DNA): TGTGCCAGCTCCCAGGGATACACTGAAGCTTTCTTT. It codes for CASSQGYTEAFF.

The V call is TRBV3-1 (or the pseudogene TRBV3-2), the J call TRBJ2-1; 9 positions agree with TRBD2. Germline lookup yields CDR1 LGHDT and CDR2 YNNKEL (reference sequence). V shed 4 bases and J 4 bases; nucleotides not matched to a gene: 8. The CDR3 covers 16 residues. DNA of the CDR3: TGTGCCAGCAGCCCGGGCCATAGCGGGGGTTACAATGAGCAGTTCTTC. The encoded protein is CASSPGHSGGYNEQFF.

The chain links TRBV21-1 to TRBJ2-3; TRBD1, the table's D call, lacks a check against the DNA. TRBV21-1 is described as a pseudogene. The length of the CDR3 is 20 residues. The DNA of the CDR3 is TGTGCCAGCAGCAAAGAAAGGGGCAAAAGGGACAGGTGCGGCACAGATACGCAGTATTTT. Protein sequence: CASSKERGKRDRCGTDTQYF.

This chain links TRBV11-2 with TRBJ2-1; maybe TRBD1 (5 bases). V was clipped by 5 bases and J by 2 bases, with 16 bases between them. The germline V gene encodes CDR1 SGHAT and CDR2 FQNNGV. The CDR3 has 16 residues. The CDR3 nucleotides read TGTGCCAGCAGCCCAAGACAGAGTTATCCCTACAATGAGCAGTTCTTC. Translation gives CASSPRQSYPYNEQFF.

The gene calls are TRBV5-8 and TRBJ2-2; D is uncertain. Germline V gene data show CDR1 as SGHTS and CDR2 as YDEGEE. The CDR3 spans 16 residues. V lost 0 bases, J lost 0 bases, and 9 bases lay in between. The CDR3 here is CASSLGVQTNTGELFF. The CDR3, as DNA: TGTGCCAGCAGCTTGGGGGTGCAGACGAACACCGGGGAGCTGTTTTTT.

The chain joins TRBV25-1 to TRBJ1-1; maybe TRBD1 (5 bases). The CDR3 totals 15 residues. Trimming stripped 2 bases from V and 5 bases from J, with 15 bases between. Germline loops: CDR1 MGHDK, CDR2 SYGVNS. The CDR3 nucleotides are TGTGCCAGCAGTGAAGTTGGGGGGGTGGTTACTGAAGCTTTCTTT. This sequence encodes CASSEVGGVVTEAFF.

This chain links TRBV2 with TRBJ2-5; D tentatively reads TRBD1 or TRBD2 (5 bases each). The CDR3 totals 11 residues. CDR1 and CDR2 (germline): SNHLY, FYNNEI. CDR3 coding DNA: TGTGCTACCGAGGGGCGAGAGACCCAGTACTTC. Its translation: CATEGRETQYF.

The gene calls are TRBV5-1 and TRBJ2-1; TRBD1 matches 8 bases. Germline values: CDR1 SGHRS, CDR2 YFSETQ. V lost 4 bases, J lost 1 base, and 4 bases stayed unmatched. This CDR3 is 15 amino acids long. This chain's CDR3 is CASSPRDRSYNEQFF. The DNA of the CDR3 is TGCGCCAGCAGCCCTCGGGACAGGTCCTACAATGAGCAGTTCTTC.

The chain carries TRBV7-2 and TRBJ1-3; no clear D gene. CDR3 length: 17 amino acids. The V and J ends lost 2 bases and 0 bases respectively, with 14 bases between them. Germline V gene sequence: CDR1 SGHTA, CDR2 FQGNSA. CDR3 region: CASSLFPLTSSGNTIYF. DNA of the CDR3: TGTGCCAGCAGCTTATTTCCCCTCACCTCCTCTGGAAACACCATATATTTT.

Relative to its sample, this clone is medium-sized. This specimen includes other DNA sequences encoding the same CDR3. The J gene is TRBJ1-2, the V gene TRBV7-9, with 7 bases fitting TRBD1. J lost 3 bases, V lost 5 bases, and 3 bases had no gene match. Germline CDR1 reads SEHNR; CDR2 reads FQNEAQ (reference sequence). CDR3 length equals 13 residues. CDR3 amino acids: CASSLGTDYGYTF. Here the CDR3 DNA reads TGTGCCAGCAGCCTCGGGACAGACTATGGCTACACCTTC.

V usage is TRBV27 and J usage is TRBJ1-2; D is possibly TRBD1 (6 bases). Germline CDR1 and CDR2: MNHEY and SMNVEV (reference sequence). The CDR3 totals 14 residues. V gave up 7 bases and J gave up 3 bases, with 15 bases separating them. The CDR3 sequence is CASKQAGTYYGYTF. The CDR3 region has the DNA TGTGCCAGCAAACAAGCCGGGACATACTATGGCTACACCTTC.

This clone came up a few times. Other DNA sequences in the sample encode the same CDR3. V gene TRBV3-1 (or the pseudogene TRBV3-2) combines with J gene TRBJ1-2; unclear D gene. Germline V gives CDR1 LGHDT, CDR2 YNNKEL (reference sequence). There are 12 residues in the CDR3. Trimming shortened V by 1 base and J by 3 bases, and 3 bases separated the two germline ends. This chain's CDR3 is CASSQGDYGYTF. DNA of the CDR3: TGTGCCAGCAGCCAAGGGGACTATGGCTACACCTTC.

The chain has TRBV6-5 and TRBJ1-1, with 8 positions matching TRBD1. Unmatched junction bases numbered 9, after V lost 4 bases and J lost 5 bases. CDR3 size: 15 residues. Germline V gene sequence: CDR1 MNHEY, CDR2 SVGAGI. CDR3 in DNA: TGTGCCAGCAGTTTTCAGGGGGCTGGAACTACTGAAGCTTTCTTT. This encodes CASSFQGAGTTEAFF.

In this sample, this clone turned up once. V and J are TRBV3-1 (or the pseudogene TRBV3-2) and TRBJ2-7, with 14 bases identical to TRBD2. V lost 3 bases, J lost 7 bases, and 5 bases stayed unmatched. This CDR3 contains 15 residues. The V gene's germline CDR1 is LGHDT and CDR2 YNNKEL (reference sequence). CDR3 DNA: TGTGCCAGCAGCCAGGGACTAGCGGGGGCGGGAGAGCAGTACTTC. Protein product: CASSQGLAGAGEQYF.

The J gene is TRBJ2-7, the V gene TRBV4-1; maybe TRBD2 (6 bases). This CDR3 spans 17 amino acids. The V and J ends lost 0 bases and 2 bases respectively, with 17 bases between them. CDR1 is MGHRA and CDR2 is YSYEKL in the germline V gene. The DNA for the CDR3 is TGCGCCAGCAGCCAAGATCTCATAGCGGTCCTTACCTACGAGCAGTACTTC. It encodes CASSQDLIAVLTYEQYF.

The chain is built from TRBV5-1 and TRBJ2-4; tentatively, D is TRBD2 (5 bases). Germline V lookup: CDR1 SGHRS, CDR2 YFSETQ. V was shortened by 3 bases and J by 8 bases, with 24 bases between the two germline ends. The CDR3 has 17 amino acids. The CDR3 nucleotides are TGCGCCAGCAGCTGGGCCCGGGGATACAATCAAGAGGACATTCAGTACTTC. Translating gives CASSWARGYNQEDIQYF. Complete variable domain (other parts from reference TRBV5-1 and TRBJ2-4): KAGVTQTPRYLIKTRGQQVTLSCSPISGHRSVSWYQQTPGQGLQFLFEYFSETQRNKGNFPGRFSGRQFSNSRSEMNVSTLELGDSALYLCASSWARGYNQEDIQYFGAGTRLSVL.

CDR3 loop: CASSYTQSSGANVLTF. The CDR3 DNA reads TGTGCCAGCAGTTATACTCAGAGCTCTGGGGCCAACGTCCTGACTTTC. This chain joins TRBV6-5 and TRBJ2-6; D uncertain. V lost 3 bases and J lost 0, with 9 bases in between. Germline values: CDR1 MNHEY, CDR2 SVGAGI. CDR3 size: 16 residues.

This clone was found once. The chain recombines TRBV5-4 with TRBJ1-6; perhaps TRBD1 as D (5 bases). V was clipped by 1 base and J by 1 base, with 6 bases between them. The CDR3 contains 15 residues. The germline CDR1 and CDR2 sequences are SGHNT and YYREEE (reference sequence). CDR3 nucleotide sequence: TGTGCCAGCAGCTTGAGGGGTTCCTATAATTCACCCCTCCACTTT. Translated: CASSLRGSYNSPLHF.

The chain's CDR3 is CASSLEAGAYNEQFF. Here the CDR3 DNA reads TGTGCCAGCAGCTTAGAAGCGGGGGCATACAATGAGCAGTTCTTC. The chain employs TRBV7-2 and TRBJ2-1; 8 nucleotides agree with TRBD2. There are 15 residues in the CDR3. Germline V gene sequence: CDR1 SGHTA, CDR2 FQGNSA. The junction had 3 bases not matched to a gene; V was cut back by 1 base and J by 4 bases. Full variable domain (rest looked up from reference TRBV7-2 and TRBJ2-1): GAGVSQSPSNKVTEKGKDVELRCDPISGHTALYWYRQSLGQGLEFLIYFQGNSAPDKSGLPSDRFSAERTGGSVSTLTIQRTQQEDSAVYLCASSLEAGAYNEQFFGPGTRLTVL.

The V call is TRBV2, the J call TRBJ2-2; D ambiguous. Trimming removed 3 bases from V and 5 bases from J, with 10 bases in between. There are 14 residues in the CDR3. Germline CDR1 is SNHLY and CDR2 is FYNNEI. This chain's CDR3 is CASSESPATGELFF. The CDR3 DNA sequence: TGTGCCAGCAGTGAGTCTCCAGCTACCGGGGAGCTGTTTTTT.

This clone came up once. The V call is TRBV6-1, the J call TRBJ2-1, with TRBD2 as a possible D gene (6 bases). The V and J ends lost 1 base and 15 bases respectively, with 13 bases between them. This CDR3 region has 12 residues. Germline V gene sequence: CDR1 MNHNS, CDR2 SASEGT. The CDR3 DNA reads TGTGCCAGCAGTGAAGGAGACTTCGGGGGGTTCTTC. Translating it yields CASSEGDFGGFF.

This chain links TRBV2 with TRBJ1-3, with D perhaps TRBD1 (5 bases). Germline lookup yields CDR1 SNHLY and CDR2 FYNNEI. This CDR3 comprises 13 residues. The V gene lost 4 bases and the J gene lost 2 bases, with 6 bases spanning the gap. The CDR3 spells CASSGGAGNTIYF. CDR3 sequence (DNA): TGTGCCAGCAGTGGGGGGGCTGGAAACACCATATATTTT. The full variable domain, its missing parts supplied by reference TRBV2 and TRBJ1-3, is EPEVTQTPSHQVTQMGQEVILRCVPISNHLYFYWYRQILGQKVEFLVSFYNNEISEKSEIFDDQFSVERPDGSNFTLKIRSTKLEDSAMYFCASSGGAGNTIYFGEGSWLTVV.

The rearrangement uses TRBV11-2 and TRBJ2-1, with 15 bases aligning to TRBD2. Trimming at V came to 7 bases and at J to 10 bases, leaving 5 bases not matched to a gene. Germline values: CDR1 SGHAT, CDR2 FQNNGV. This CDR3 spans 14 amino acids. The CDR3: CASTGTSGGYEQFF. In DNA, the CDR3 is TGTGCCAGCACCGGGACTAGCGGGGGGTACGAGCAGTTCTTC.

This sequence joins TRBV7-9 and TRBJ1-4; D remains ambiguous. V lost 4 bases to trimming and J lost 7 bases, with 13 bases between them. The CDR3 is made up of 14 amino acids. CDR1 and CDR2 from the germline V gene are SEHNR and FQNEAQ (reference sequence). CDR3 residues: CASSSRQEGEKLFF. In DNA form, the CDR3 reads TGTGCCAGCAGCTCAAGACAAGAGGGTGAAAAACTGTTTTTT.

This chain connects TRBV2 to TRBJ1-1; 7 positions agree with TRBD1. This CDR3 has 15 residues. CDR1 is SNHLY and CDR2 is FYNNEI in the germline V gene. V was pared by 9 bases and J by 10 bases, with 20 bases of the junction left unmatched. CDR3 loop: CARYEPGQAKRGAFF. CDR3 nucleotides: TGTGCCAGGTACGAGCCCGGACAGGCAAAGAGAGGAGCTTTCTTT.

The rearrangement uses TRBV5-1 and TRBJ2-5; TRBD1 agrees at 8 bases. CDR1 and CDR2 (germline): SGHRS, YFSETQ. Trimming cost V 3 bases and J 7 bases; bases outside gene matches: 11. The CDR3 contains 15 residues. The CDR3 reads CASSWTTGQGGTQYF. The CDR3 DNA sequence: TGCGCCAGCAGCTGGACAACCGGACAGGGAGGGACCCAGTACTTC.

The V gene is TRBV15, the J gene TRBJ2-3; 8 bases are a match to TRBD2. Per the germline V gene, CDR1 is LNHNV and CDR2 is YYDKDF (reference sequence). Trimming cost V 6 bases and J 6 bases; bases outside gene matches: 5. The CDR3 has 13 amino acids. The CDR3 region is CATSLGGVDTQYF. In DNA form, the CDR3 reads TGTGCCACCAGTCTCGGGGGGGTGGATACGCAGTATTTT. Together with reference TRBV15 and TRBJ2-3, the CDR3 gives the full variable domain: DAMVIQNPRYQVTQFGKPVTLSCSQTLNHNVMYWYQQKSSQAPKLLFHYYDKDFNNEADTPDNFQSRRPNTSFCFLDIRSPGLGDTAMYLCATSLGGVDTQYFGPGTRLTVL.

This chain links TRBV5-1 with TRBJ1-4; 7 bases agree with TRBD1. V was clipped by 4 bases and J by 8 bases; unmatched bases: 8. The V gene's germline CDR1 is SGHRS and CDR2 YFSETQ. This CDR3 contains 14 residues. The CDR3 DNA follows: TGCGCCAGCAGCCCACAGGGGCAGGGGGAAAAACTGTTTTTT. Protein sequence: CASSPQGQGEKLFF.